This T cell receptor (beta chain) is from a study of blood T cell repertoires in COVID-19. At the level of the study: The analysed material was cDNA or gDNA that came from T cells, B-cell-depleted T cells, or PBMCs.

The study assigned cohorts using participant-reported clinical history. Either two negative PCRs, clearance, or symptom resolution qualified Cohort 3 donors as recovered. The method was immunoSEQ multiplex PCR; TCRdb's version includes in-frame clones alone and lacks a portion of them. In the table there are more than 200,000 clones, around nine tenths of which are singletons. The CDR3 is 15 residues long. Germline CDR1 is MGHRA and CDR2 is YSYEKL. The germline V and J ends were trimmed by 1 base and 2 bases, with 9 bases remaining between them. Sequenced material: PBMCs or T cells enriched from blood (not recorded which). This receptor was taken from a woman aged 25-40 years who had recovered from COVID-19. The chain has TRBV4-1 and TRBJ1-5, with a possible D match to TRBD1 (6 bases). The CDR3 DNA follows: TGCGCCAGCAGCCAAGGGGACACTCGCAATCAGCCCCAGCATTTT. Amino acids: CASSQGDTRNQPQHF.